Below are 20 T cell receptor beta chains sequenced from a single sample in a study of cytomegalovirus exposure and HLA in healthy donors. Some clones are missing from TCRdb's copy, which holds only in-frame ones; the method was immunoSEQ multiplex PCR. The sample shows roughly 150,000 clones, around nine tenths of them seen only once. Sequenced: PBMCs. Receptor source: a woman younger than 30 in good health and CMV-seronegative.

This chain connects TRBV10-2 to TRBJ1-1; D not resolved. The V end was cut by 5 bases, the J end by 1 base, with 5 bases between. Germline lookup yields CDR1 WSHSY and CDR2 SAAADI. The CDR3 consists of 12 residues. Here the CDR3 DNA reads TGCGCCAGCAGTTACTGGAACACTGAAGCTTTCTTT. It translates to CASSYWNTEAFF.

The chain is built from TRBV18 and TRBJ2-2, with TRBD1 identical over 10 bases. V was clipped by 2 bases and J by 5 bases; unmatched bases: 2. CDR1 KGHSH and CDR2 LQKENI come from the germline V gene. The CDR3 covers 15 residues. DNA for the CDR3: TGTGCCAGCTCACCAGGGACAGGGGTGACCGGGGAGCTGTTTTTT. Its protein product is CASSPGTGVTGELFF.

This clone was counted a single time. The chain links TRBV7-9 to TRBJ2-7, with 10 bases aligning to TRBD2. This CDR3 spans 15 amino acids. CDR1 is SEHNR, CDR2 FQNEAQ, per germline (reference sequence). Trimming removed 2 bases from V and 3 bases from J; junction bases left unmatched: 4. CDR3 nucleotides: TGTGCCAGCAGCTTAAGCTCTAGCGGGGGCTACGAGCAGTACTTC. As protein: CASSLSSSGGYEQYF.

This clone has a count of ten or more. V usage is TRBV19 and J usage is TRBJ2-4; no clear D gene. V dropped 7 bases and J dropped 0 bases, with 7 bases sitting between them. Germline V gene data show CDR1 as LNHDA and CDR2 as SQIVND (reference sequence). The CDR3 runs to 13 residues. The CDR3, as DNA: TGTGCCAGTAAAGAACTAGCCAAAAACATTCAGTACTTC. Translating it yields CASKELAKNIQYF.

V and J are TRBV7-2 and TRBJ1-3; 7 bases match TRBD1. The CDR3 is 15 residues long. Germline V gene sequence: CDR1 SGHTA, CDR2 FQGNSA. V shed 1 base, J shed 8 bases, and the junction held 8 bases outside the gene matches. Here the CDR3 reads CASSLDIGGADTIYF. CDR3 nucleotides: TGTGCCAGCAGCTTAGATATAGGGGGCGCGGACACCATATATTTT.

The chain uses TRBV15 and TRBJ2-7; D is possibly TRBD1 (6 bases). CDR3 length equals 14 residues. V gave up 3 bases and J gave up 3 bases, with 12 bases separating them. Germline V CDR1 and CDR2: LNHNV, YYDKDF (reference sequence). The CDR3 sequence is CATSSGTTDYEQYF. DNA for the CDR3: TGTGCCACCAGCAGCGGGACAACAGACTACGAGCAGTACTTC.

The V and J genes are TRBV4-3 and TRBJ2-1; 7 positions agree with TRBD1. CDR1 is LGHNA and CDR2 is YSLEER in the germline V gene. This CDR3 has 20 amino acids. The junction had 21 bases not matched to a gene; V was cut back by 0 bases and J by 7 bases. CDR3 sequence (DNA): TGCGCCAGCAGCCAAGAAAAGGAGGTCAGGGGGTTCGCCACGAGGAATGAGCAGTTCTTC. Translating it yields CASSQEKEVRGFATRNEQFF.

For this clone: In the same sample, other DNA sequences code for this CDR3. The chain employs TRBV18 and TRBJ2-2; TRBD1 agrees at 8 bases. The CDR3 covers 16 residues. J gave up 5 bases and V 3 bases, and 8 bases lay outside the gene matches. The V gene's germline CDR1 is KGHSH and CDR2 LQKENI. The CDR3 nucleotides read TGTGCCAGCTCACCTAGGTCAGGGGGCCGAACCGGGGAGCTGTTTTTT. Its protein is CASSPRSGGRTGELFF.

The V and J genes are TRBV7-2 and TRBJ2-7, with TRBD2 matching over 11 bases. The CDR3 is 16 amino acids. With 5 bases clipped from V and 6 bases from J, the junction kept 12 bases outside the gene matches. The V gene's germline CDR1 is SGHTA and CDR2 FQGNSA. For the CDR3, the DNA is TGTGCCAGCAGCATCCGTAGCGGGAGGGCCTTGGGCGAGCAGTACTTC. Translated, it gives CASSIRSGRALGEQYF.

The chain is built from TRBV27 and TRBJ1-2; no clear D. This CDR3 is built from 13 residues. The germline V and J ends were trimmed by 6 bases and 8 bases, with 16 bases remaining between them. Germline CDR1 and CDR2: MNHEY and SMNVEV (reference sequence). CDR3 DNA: TGTGCCAGCAGGCCGACGGGTTCTAACGGCTACACCTTC. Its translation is CASRPTGSNGYTF.

The CDR3 sequence: CASSIAAGIPTDEQFF. In DNA, the CDR3 is TGTGCCAGTAGTATAGCAGCAGGGATCCCTACCGATGAGCAGTTCTTC. This sequence joins TRBV19 and TRBJ2-1, with D possibly TRBD1 on 5 matching bases. The CDR3 runs 16 residues. The germline V gene has CDR1 LNHDA and CDR2 SQIVND (reference sequence). Trimming removed 1 base from V and 8 bases from J, with 18 bases in between.

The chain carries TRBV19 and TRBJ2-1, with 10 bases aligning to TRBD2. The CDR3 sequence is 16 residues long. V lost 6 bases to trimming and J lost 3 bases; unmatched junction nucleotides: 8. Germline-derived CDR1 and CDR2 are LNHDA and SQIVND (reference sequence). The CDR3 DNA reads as TGTGCCAGTAGCTTAAGCGGGGGGGCCTTCTACAATGAGCAGTTCTTC. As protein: CASSLSGGAFYNEQFF.

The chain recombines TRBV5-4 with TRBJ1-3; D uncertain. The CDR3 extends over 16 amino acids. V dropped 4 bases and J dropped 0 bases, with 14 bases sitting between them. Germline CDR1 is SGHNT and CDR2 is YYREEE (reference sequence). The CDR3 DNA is TGTGCCAGCAGCGTACCCAGCGGGCCCTCTGGAAACACCATATATTTT. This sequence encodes CASSVPSGPSGNTIYF.

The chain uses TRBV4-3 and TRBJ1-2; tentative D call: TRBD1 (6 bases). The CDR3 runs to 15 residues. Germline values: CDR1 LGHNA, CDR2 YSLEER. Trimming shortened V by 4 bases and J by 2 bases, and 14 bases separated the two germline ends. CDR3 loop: CASSPTGQSNYGYTF. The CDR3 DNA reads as TGCGCCAGCAGCCCGACAGGACAGTCGAACTATGGCTACACCTTC.

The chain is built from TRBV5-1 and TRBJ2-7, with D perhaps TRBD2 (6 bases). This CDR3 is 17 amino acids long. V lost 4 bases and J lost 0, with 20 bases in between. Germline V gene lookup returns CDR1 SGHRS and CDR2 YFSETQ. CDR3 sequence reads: CASSPRPTSYDSYEQYF. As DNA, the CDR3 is TGCGCCAGCAGCCCCCGCCCGACTAGTTACGACTCCTACGAGCAGTACTTC. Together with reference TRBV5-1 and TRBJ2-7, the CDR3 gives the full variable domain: KAGVTQTPRYLIKTRGQQVTLSCSPISGHRSVSWYQQTPGQGLQFLFEYFSETQRNKGNFPGRFSGRQFSNSRSEMNVSTLELGDSALYLCASSPRPTSYDSYEQYFGPGTRLTVT.

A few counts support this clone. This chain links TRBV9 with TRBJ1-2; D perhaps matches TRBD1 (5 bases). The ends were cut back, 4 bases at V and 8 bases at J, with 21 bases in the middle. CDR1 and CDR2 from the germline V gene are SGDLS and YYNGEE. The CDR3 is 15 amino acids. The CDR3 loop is CASSPRSGPFAGYTF. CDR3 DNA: TGTGCCAGCAGCCCCCGATCAGGGCCCTTCGCGGGCTACACCTTC.

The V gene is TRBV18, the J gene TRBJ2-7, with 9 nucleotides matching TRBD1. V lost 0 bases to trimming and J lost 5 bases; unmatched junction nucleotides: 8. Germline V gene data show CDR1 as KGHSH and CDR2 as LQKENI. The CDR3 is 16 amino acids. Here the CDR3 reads CASSPPSGQGRNEQYF. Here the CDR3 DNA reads TGTGCCAGCTCACCACCCTCCGGACAGGGGCGCAACGAGCAGTACTTC.

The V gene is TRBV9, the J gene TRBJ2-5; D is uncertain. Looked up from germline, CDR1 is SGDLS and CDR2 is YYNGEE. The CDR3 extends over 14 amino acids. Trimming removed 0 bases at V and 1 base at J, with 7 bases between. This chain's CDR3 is CASSVAASQETQYF. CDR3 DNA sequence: TGTGCCAGCAGCGTAGCAGCGTCCCAAGAGACCCAGTACTTC.

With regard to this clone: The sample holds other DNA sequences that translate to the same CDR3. The CDR3 sequence is CASSFRGSNQPQHF. CDR3 in DNA: TGTGCCAGCAGTTTTAGGGGTAGCAATCAGCCCCAGCATTTT. The chain has TRBV27 and TRBJ1-5; a possible D gene is TRBD1 (5 bases). Germline V gives CDR1 MNHEY, CDR2 SMNVEV (reference sequence). Trimming cost V 3 bases and J 0 bases, with 6 bases left between them. CDR3 length equals 14 residues.

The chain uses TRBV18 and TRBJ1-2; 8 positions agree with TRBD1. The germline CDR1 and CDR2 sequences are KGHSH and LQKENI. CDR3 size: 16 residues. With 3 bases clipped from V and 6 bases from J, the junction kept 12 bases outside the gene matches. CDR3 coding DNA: TGTGCCAGCTCACCTACAATGACAGGGGCGGATCATGGCTACACCTTC. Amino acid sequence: CASSPTMTGADHGYTF. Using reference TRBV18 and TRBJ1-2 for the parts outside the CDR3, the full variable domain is NAGVMQNPRHLVRRRGQEARLRCSPMKGHSHVYWYRQLPEEGLKFMVYLQKENIIDESGMPKERFSAEFPKEGPSILRIQQVVRGDSAAYFCASSPTMTGADHGYTFGSGTRLTVV.